This TCR beta chain emerged from a study of cytomegalovirus exposure and HLA in healthy donors. The donors were members of the validation cohort comprising approximately 120 subjects, separate from the approximately 670-subject first cohort. Sequencing was performed with immunoSEQ multiplex PCR; in TCRdb, only in-frame clones are kept and a portion is missing. The repertoire consists of 90,000 to 100,000 clones, with more than 85% occurring once and the leading ten covering under 6.5%. For this clone: The antigen is unknown.

V lost 5 bases and J lost 6; bases outside the gene matches: 8. CDR1 and CDR2 from the germline V gene are SGHTA and FQGNSA. The CDR3 runs to 14 residues. Study-wide points: It was confirmed in vitro that a few of the CMV-associated chains were specific for CMV antigens. Cytomegalovirus status was reportedly diagnosed by the classifier with high specificity and sensitivity. It was approximately 170 TCR beta chains that were listed as cytomegalovirus-associated.

This TCR was recovered from a man in his late teens or twenties in good health and CMV-seropositive. The sequenced sample consisted of PBMCs. V is TRBV7-2 and J is TRBJ1-2; 8 nucleotides agree with TRBD1. CDR3 region: CASSRIRGQDGYTF. The CDR3 coding sequence is TGTGCCAGCAGCCGTATCAGGGGGCAGGATGGCTACACCTTC.